This T cell receptor beta chain was identified in a study of regulatory T cells in long-lasting Graves disease. The sample's time point: persistent/refractory GD, antithyroid drugs over 5 years with positive TRAb. PBMCs provided the RNA from which the TCR library was made. Building the TCR beta libraries relied on iRepertoire HTBI primers, and CDR3 regions underwent Arm-PCR. TCRdb reanalysed the multiplex PCR reads using MiXCR and keeps one entry per CDR3 protein. The data hold a few hundred thousand distinct CDR3 sequences, with about a quarter observed a single time. This clonotype was seen only a few times. The germline V gene has CDR1 DFQATT and CDR2 SNEGSKA (reference sequence). This CDR3 has 14 residues. Trimming took off 6 bases at V and 4 bases at J, with 18 bases between the two ends.

The gene calls are TRBV20-1 and TRBJ2-5; a weak D match, TRBD1 (6 bases). The sample was peripheral blood mononuclear cells (PBMCs), taken when the disease was refractory, from a patient treated with antithyroid drugs. This clonotype was sampled from a female donor with Graves disease. CDR3 sequence reads: CSALEVRGLETQYF. The CDR3 DNA reads TGCAGTGCCCTAGAAGTAAGGGGGTTAGAGACCCAGTACTTC.